A selection of T cell receptor beta chains follows, all from one sample in a study of CD8+ T cells in alopecia areata. The data were produced by immunoSEQ multiplex PCR, yet TCRdb's version contains in-frame clones alone and is incomplete. This table holds roughly 200,000 clones, more than 60% found once. The specimen was CD4+ T cells sorted from blood, collected at week 0. These receptors were collected from a human donor with alopecia areata. Both conserved end residues are part of each CDR3. The D gene is left open where the match is weak. Clone size, where shown, is once, few, many, or a class for clones that have expanded.

abundance,j_gene,d_gene,v_gene,CDR3nt,CDR3aa
once,TRBJ2-7,.,TRBV5-6,TGTGCCAGCAGCTTGTCACAGCTCTACGAGCAGTACTTC,CASSLSQLYEQYF
once,TRBJ2-1,.,TRBV11-2,TGTGCCAGCAGCTTACGCAGAAGGGTAGTAAGCGGCAATGAGCAGTTCTTC,CASSLRRRVVSGNEQFF
.,TRBJ2-2,.,TRBV4-3,TGCGCCAGCAGCCTGGAGAGGCATACCGGGGAGCTGTTTTTT,CASSLERHTGELFF
.,TRBJ2-5,.,TRBV15,TGTGCCACCAGCGTAAGCCAAGAGACCCAGTACTTC,CATSVSQETQYF
.,TRBJ2-3,TRBD1,TRBV5-6,TGTGCCAGCAGCTCGACAGGGGGAGTAGGAGATACGCAGTATTTT,CASSSTGGVGDTQYF
.,TRBJ1-1,.,TRBV4-1,TGCGCCAGCAGCCAAGGACAGATGAACACTGAAGCTTTCTTT,CASSQGQMNTEAFF
few,TRBJ2-3,.,TRBV5-6,TGTGCCAGCAGAACAATGTCGGGAGATACAGATACGCAGTATTTT,CASRTMSGDTDTQYF
.,TRBJ2-7,.,TRBV11-3,TGTGCCAGCAGCTTTGTCCAGGCCTCCTACGAGCAGTACTTC,CASSFVQASYEQYF
.,TRBJ2-7,.,TRBV20-1,TGCAGTGCTAGCGTGGGCTACGAGCAGTACTTC,CSASVGYEQYF
few,TRBJ2-3,.,TRBV5-6,TGTGCCAGCAGCACCTTACGGGTTTCCAAGAGCACAGATACGCAGTATTTT,CASSTLRVSKSTDTQYF
once,TRBJ1-1,.,TRBV5-6,TGTGCCAGCAGCTCCCCCGCTGGCACTGAAGCTTTCTTT,CASSSPAGTEAFF
many,TRBJ1-1,TRBD1,TRBV18,TGTGCCACCGGACAGGGGGTGAACACTGAAGCTTTCTTT,CATGQGVNTEAFF
.,TRBJ1-2,TRBD1,TRBV30,TGTGCCTGGACCCCGGACAGGTTCTATGGCTACACCTTC,CAWTPDRFYGYTF
few,TRBJ1-5,.,TRBV29-1,TGCAGCTTCACCGAGGGGGGAGGTAATCAGCCCCAGCATTTT,CSFTEGGGNQPQHF
.,TRBJ2-1,.,TRBV7-7,TGTGCCAGCAGCTTAGATGGGGGGCTTGAGCAGTTCTTC,CASSLDGGLEQFF
.,TRBJ2-2,TRBD2,TRBV14,TGTGCCAGCAGCCCGGGGACTAGCAGGGCCCCCGGGGAGCTGTTTTTT,CASSPGTSRAPGELFF
once,TRBJ1-1,.,TRBV29-1,TGCAGCGTTATGAAGAACACTGAAGCTTTCTTT,CSVMKNTEAFF
.,TRBJ1-2,TRBD1,TRBV29-1,TGCAGCGTTAACAGCGACAGGGAGGGCTACACCTTC,CSVNSDREGYTF
.,TRBJ2-4,.,TRBV5-6,TGTGCCAGCAGCTGGGGACGCCGGGACATTAAAAACATTCAGTACTTC,CASSWGRRDIKNIQYF
.,TRBJ1-2,.,TRBV5-6,TGTGCCAGCAGCTTTCCCAGCTATGGCTACACCTTC,CASSFPSYGYTF
.,TRBJ2-2,.,TRBV30,TGTGCCTGGAGTGTAATACAACACACCGGGGAGCTGTTTTTT,CAWSVIQHTGELFF
few,TRBJ2-3,TRBD2,TRBV15,TGTGCCACCAGCTTTGCTAGCGGGTTTACAGATACGCAGTATTTT,CATSFASGFTDTQYF
.,TRBJ1-2,.,TRBV18,TGTGCCAGCTCAACCGAGACGGAGAACTATGGCTACACCTTC,CASSTETENYGYTF
once,TRBJ2-7,TRBD2,TRBV5-1,TGCGCCAGCAGCTTCAACGGACTAGCGAGTGAGCAGTACTTC,CASSFNGLASEQYF
.,TRBJ1-6,.,TRBV25-1,TGTGCCAGCAGCAGGGCCGGTGATTCACCCCTCCACTTT,CASSRAGDSPLHF
.,TRBJ2-1,.,TRBV5-1,TGCGCCAGCAGCCCGGATGGGGGCGCGTCGTACAATGAGCAGTTCTTC,CASSPDGGASYNEQFF
few,TRBJ1-2,.,TRBV29-1,TGCAGCGTTGCGGGGACGGTCGACAATTATGGCTACACCTTC,CSVAGTVDNYGYTF
.,TRBJ1-1,.,TRBV4-1,TGCGCCAGCAGCCAAGATAGCCAGGGAGGATTCCCAGTATTT,CASSQDSQGGFPVF
.,TRBJ1-1,.,TRBV20-1,TGCAGTCCCTCCATGAACACTGAAGCTTTCTTT,CSPSMNTEAFF
few,TRBJ2-6,.,TRBV28,TGTGCCAGCAGTTTACGCCCCTTGAACGTCCTGACTTTC,CASSLRPLNVLTF
.,TRBJ2-1,TRBD1,TRBV7-7,TGTGCCAGCAGCCGGGACAGGGTGGACAATGAGCAGTTCTTC,CASSRDRVDNEQFF
.,TRBJ1-5,TRBD1,TRBV2,TGTGCCAGGGGACAGGCCGAAAATCAGCCCCAGCATTTT,CARGQAENQPQHF
once,TRBJ1-2,TRBD1,TRBV2,TGTGCCAGCTATTTTAGGGACAGTATTGGCTACACCTTC,CASYFRDSIGYTF
.,TRBJ2-5,.,TRBV5-1,TGCGCCAGCAGCCGCGGCGGGGTCCAAGAGACCCAGTACTTC,CASSRGGVQETQYF
.,TRBJ2-3,TRBD2,TRBV29-1,TGCAGCGTTGAAGCGGCGGGGGGGCAAGATACGCAGTATTTT,CSVEAAGGQDTQYF
.,TRBJ2-7,TRBD1,TRBV7-2,TGTGCCAGCAGCTTTGGACAGGGGCTCTACGAGCAGTACTTC,CASSFGQGLYEQYF
.,TRBJ2-1,.,TRBV30,TGTGCCTTTATGAGGCCTCCGCTGCAGTTCTTC,CAFMRPPLQFF
.,TRBJ2-4,TRBD2,TRBV4-3,TGCGCCAGCAGCCAGGAACCGACTAGCGGGGGACGAAACATTCAGTACTTC,CASSQEPTSGGRNIQYF
.,TRBJ1-4,.,TRBV29-1,TGCAGCGTTGTGACTTCGGGTTCGGAAAAACTGTTTTTT,CSVVTSGSEKLFF
.,TRBJ1-1,.,TRBV11-2,TGTGCCAGCAGCTTAGTCCGGGGGAGTGCTTTCTTT,CASSLVRGSAFF
.,TRBJ1-2,.,TRBV29-1,TGCAGCGTTGATCCTCAAGCGGGGGGCTACTATGGCTACACCTTC,CSVDPQAGGYYGYTF
.,TRBJ1-1,.,TRBV29-1,TGCAGCGTTGGGACACCGAACACTGAAGCTTTCTTT,CSVGTPNTEAFF
.,TRBJ1-6,TRBD1,TRBV4-1,TGCGCCAGCAGCCAACAGGGGGCGGATAATTCACCCCTCCACTTT,CASSQQGADNSPLHF
few,TRBJ2-7,.,TRBV29-1,TGCAGCGTCCAAGCTATCGGGGGTCGCGAGCAGTACTTC,CSVQAIGGREQYF
.,TRBJ2-2,.,TRBV2,TGTGCCAGCAGTGATCCCGGGGAGCTGTTTTTT,CASSDPGELFF
.,TRBJ1-2,.,TRBV29-1,TGCAGCGTTAGGTTAACGAACTATGGCTACACCTTC,CSVRLTNYGYTF
.,TRBJ2-5,.,TRBV19,TGTGCCAGTAGTATAGCACGGGGACTCATGGAGACCCAGTACTTC,CASSIARGLMETQYF
few,TRBJ1-1,.,TRBV29-1,TGCAGCGTTGTTTCCTTAACTGAAGCTTTCTTT,CSVVSLTEAFF
.,TRBJ1-2,.,TRBV18,TGTGCCAGCTCACCAACGGACAGCGCCGCTTATGGCTACACCTTC,CASSPTDSAAYGYTF
.,TRBJ2-4,TRBD2,TRBV2,TGTGCCAGCAAGCGGGCTAGCGGAGGAAACATTCAGTACTTC,CASKRASGGNIQYF
.,TRBJ2-3,.,TRBV9,TGTGCCAGCAGCGCCCAGGGGACTAGCACAGATACGCAGTATTTT,CASSAQGTSTDTQYF
.,TRBJ1-6,.,TRBV7-9,TGTGCCAGCAGCCCGGACGGACAGAATTCACCCCTCCACTTT,CASSPDGQNSPLHF
.,TRBJ1-4,TRBD1,TRBV30,TGTGCCTCCTACAGGGGGACGACTAATGAAAAACTGTTTTTT,CASYRGTTNEKLFF
few,TRBJ2-1,.,TRBV4-3,TGCGCCAGCAGCCAAGTACCCGATTGGCCATACAATGAGCAGTTCTTC,CASSQVPDWPYNEQFF
.,TRBJ2-1,.,TRBV30,TGTGCCTGGAGTACAGGAGTCTACAATGAGCAGTTCTTC,CAWSTGVYNEQFF
once,TRBJ2-7,.,TRBV21-1,TGTGCCAGCAGCAAAAAGGGGGAAAAGACAGACTACGAGCAGTACTTC,CASSKKGEKTDYEQYF
once,TRBJ1-5,.,TRBV5-1,TGCGCCAGCAGCCCCGACGGGTTAGGCCAGCCCCAGCATTTT,CASSPDGLGQPQHF
.,TRBJ1-5,TRBD1,TRBV30,TGTGCCTGGAGTCCGGACAGGGGTCTTGCGCCGCCCAATCAGCCCCAGCATTTT,CAWSPDRGLAPPNQPQHF
few,TRBJ2-1,.,TRBV27,TGTGCCAGCAGGGTGCAGGACTTCTACAATGAGCAGTTCTTC,CASRVQDFYNEQFF